Presented here are 32 T cell receptor beta chains from one specimen sequenced in a study of CD8+CD57+ T cells in acquired aplastic anemia. Genomic DNA, the template, was used for profiling of the TCR beta VDJ and CDR3. TCRdb re-analysed the reads in MiXCR, keeping a single row per CDR3 protein. Of 110,000 or so distinct CDR3 sequences listed, 40% to 65% are singletons. The sequencing sample was made of sorted CD4+, CD8+, or CD8+CD57+ T cells (not recorded which) from PBMCs. These receptors were collected from a human donor in good health, serving as a control.

Here the CDR3 DNA reads TGCAGTGCTGAATACCGGACCAGCTCTTACACCGGGGAGCTGTTTTTT. Its translation: CSAEYRTSSYTGELFF. This chain uses TRBV20-1 with TRBJ2-2; D unresolved. The CDR3 runs to 16 residues. V was trimmed by 5 bases and J by 3 bases, leaving 19 bases between them. Germline V CDR1 and CDR2: DFQATT, SNEGSKA (reference sequence).

In the case of this clonotype: A much larger clone sits a single nucleotide away, making a read error possible. This sequence joins TRBV6-2 or TRBV6-3 and TRBJ1-2; 9 nucleotides align to TRBD1. The CDR3 loop spans 15 amino acids. Germline V CDR1 and CDR2: MNHEY, SVGEGT. CDR3: CASNAGTGSHYGHTF. The CDR3 DNA follows: TGTGCCAGCAATGCCGGGACAGGGTCCCACTATGGCCACACCTTC.

The chain is built from TRBV12-3 or TRBV12-4 and TRBJ1-2; the D is unclear. Trimming took off 5 bases at V and 4 bases at J, with 11 bases between the two ends. This CDR3 has 13 amino acids. CDR3 nucleotides: TGTGCCAGCAGTCTCAGGTTAGGCTATGGCTACACCTTC. It is translated as CASSLRLGYGYTF.

The V gene is TRBV7-9, the J gene TRBJ1-5; D call uncertain. V lost 1 base, J lost 8 bases, and 9 bases lay in between. From germline, CDR1 is SEHNR and CDR2 FQNEAQ (reference sequence). This CDR3 comprises 13 residues. CDR3 residues: CASSLDASKPQHF. CDR3 in DNA: TGTGCCAGCAGCTTAGACGCATCGAAGCCCCAGCATTTT.

This clonotype was seen repeatedly, ten times or more. The chain couples TRBV27 to TRBJ1-1; D unclear. The germline V and J ends were trimmed by 5 bases and 5 bases, with 12 bases remaining between them. This CDR3 has 13 residues. Looked up from germline, CDR1 is MNHEY and CDR2 is SMNVEV (reference sequence). The CDR3: CASSGVRGTEAFF. DNA of the CDR3: TGTGCCAGCAGTGGGGTACGAGGGACTGAAGCTTTCTTT.

This clonotype was observed a single time. The chain has TRBV11-1 and TRBJ1-5; tentatively, D is TRBD1 (6 bases). The CDR3 is 17 amino acids. From germline, CDR1 is SGHAT and CDR2 FQDESV (reference sequence). Trimming cost V 5 bases and J 9 bases, with 26 bases left between them. In nucleotides, the CDR3 is TGTGCCAGCAGCCGACAATCCAGGGGCGGGTTGATTCGGCCCCAGCATTTT. This sequence encodes CASSRQSRGGLIRPQHF.

This sequence joins TRBV20-1 and TRBJ2-5; D may correspond to TRBD1 or TRBD2 (5 bases each). The CDR3 is 14 residues long. Trimming cost V 1 base and J 5 bases, with 14 bases left between them. Looked up from germline, CDR1 is DFQATT and CDR2 is SNEGSKA (reference sequence). The CDR3 here is CSARARDGLETQYF. The CDR3 nucleotides are TGCAGTGCTAGAGCCAGGGACGGGTTGGAGACCCAGTACTTC.

This clonotype showed up many times. The J gene is TRBJ1-4, the V gene TRBV6-2 or TRBV6-3, with 7 bases lining up with TRBD1. Germline CDR1 is MNHEY and CDR2 is SVGEGT. CDR3 size: 12 residues. With V trimmed by 0 bases and J by 11 bases, 0 bases remained unmatched. The CDR3 reads CASSYSTGKLFF. In DNA form, the CDR3 reads TGTGCCAGCAGTTACTCGACAGGGAAACTGTTTTTT.

This clonotype is medium-sized. This rearrangement joins TRBV10-3 to TRBJ2-5; D perhaps matches TRBD2 (5 bases). The CDR3 is 13 amino acids. The germline CDR1 and CDR2 sequences are ENHRY and SYGVKD. V was trimmed by 10 bases and J by 5 bases, leaving 17 bases between them. CDR3 sequence (DNA): TGTGCCAGTGGCGGGTTGGAGGTGGAGACCCAGTACTTC. As protein: CASGGLEVETQYF.

The chain uses TRBV7-3 and TRBJ2-3; maybe TRBD1 (6 bases). Germline V CDR1 and CDR2: SGHTA, FQGTGA. This CDR3 has 15 residues. Trimming took off 1 base at V and 11 bases at J, with 19 bases between the two ends. In DNA, the CDR3 is TGTGCCAGCAGCTTAAGGCAGGGGCTTAGGAATGAGCAGTATTTT. Translated: CASSLRQGLRNEQYF.

The chain is built from TRBV9 and TRBJ2-5; D might be TRBD2 (5 bases). V lost 3 bases to trimming and J lost 5 bases, with 14 bases between them. The germline CDR1 and CDR2 sequences are SGDLS and YYNGEE. The CDR3 spans 14 residues. CDR3 loop: CASSGRGFEETQYF. CDR3 sequence (DNA): TGTGCCAGCAGCGGCCGGGGATTCGAGGAGACCCAGTACTTC.

This clonotype was recorded many times. The chain uses TRBV19 and TRBJ2-1, with no clear D. With 1 base removed from V and 0 bases from J, the gap between germline ends came to 10 bases. The CDR3 covers 16 residues. The germline CDR1 and CDR2 sequences are LNHDA and SQIVND (reference sequence). CDR3 sequence reads: CASSIVHKSSYNEQFF. In DNA form, the CDR3 reads TGTGCCAGTAGTATAGTGCACAAGAGCTCCTACAATGAGCAGTTCTTC.

This clonotype is a singleton in its sample. The J gene is TRBJ2-7, the V gene TRBV15, with D possibly being TRBD1 (6 bases). Germline values: CDR1 LNHNV, CDR2 YYDKDF (reference sequence). The length of the CDR3 is 15 residues. The V end was cut by 0 bases, the J end by 6 bases, with 15 bases between. In DNA, the CDR3 is TGTGCCACCAGCAGAGACAGGGGCGCAGGAAGCGAGCAGTACTTC. It yields the protein CATSRDRGAGSEQYF. Together with reference TRBV15 and TRBJ2-7, the CDR3 gives the full variable domain: DAMVIQNPRYQVTQFGKPVTLSCSQTLNHNVMYWYQQKSSQAPKLLFHYYDKDFNNEADTPDNFQSRRPNTSFCFLDIRSPGLGDTAMYLCATSRDRGAGSEQYFGPGTRLTVT.

This clonotype was picked up many times. The gene calls are TRBV7-2 and TRBJ2-1, with 11 bases that match TRBD2. This CDR3 is built from 16 residues. Germline CDR1 reads SGHTA; CDR2 reads FQGNSA. The trim removed 3 bases at V and 3 bases at J, leaving 4 bases unmatched. Here the CDR3 reads CASSLALAGGYNEQFF. DNA for the CDR3: TGTGCCAGCAGCTTGGCCCTAGCGGGGGGCTACAATGAGCAGTTCTTC.

This clonotype showed up many times. The V and J genes are TRBV24-1 and TRBJ2-7; weak D call: TRBD1 (6 bases). Germline V gives CDR1 KGHDR, CDR2 SFDVKD. V lost 2 bases, J lost 2 bases, and 12 bases lay in between. The CDR3 runs 15 residues. CDR3 nucleotide sequence: TGTGCCACCAGTGATTCGGACAGACTCCCCTACGAGCAGTACTTC. Residues: CATSDSDRLPYEQYF.

V and J are TRBV25-1 and TRBJ2-5, with a weak D call TRBD2 (7 bases). Per the germline V gene, CDR1 is MGHDK and CDR2 is SYGVNS. This CDR3 comprises 14 residues. The V end was cut by 4 bases, the J end by 4 bases, with 13 bases between. The CDR3 reads CASSGGGGGETQYF. CDR3 DNA sequence: TGTGCCAGCAGTGGGGGGGGCGGTGGAGAGACCCAGTACTTC.

This clonotype was counted once. This chain joins TRBV20-1 and TRBJ2-4, with 8 nucleotides matching TRBD2. CDR3 size: 16 residues. V shed 0 bases and J 10 bases; nucleotides not matched to a gene: 14. The germline V gene encodes CDR1 DFQATT and CDR2 SNEGSKA (reference sequence). The CDR3 DNA sequence: TGCAGTGCTAGAGACACAGGACTAGCAGCAAGGGTGATTCAGTACTTC. Encoded protein: CSARDTGLAARVIQYF.

This clonotype has a count of ten or more. The chain is built from TRBV27 and TRBJ2-7; TRBD2 might be the D (6 bases). This CDR3 is 13 amino acids long. Germline V gene data show CDR1 as MNHEY and CDR2 as SMNVEV (reference sequence). V lost 4 bases and J 0 bases, leaving 7 bases between the germline ends. The CDR3 DNA reads TGTGCCAGCAGTTACGGGGGCTCCTACGAGCAGTACTTC. This gives the protein CASSYGGSYEQYF.

This clonotype was counted many times. CDR3 sequence reads: CASSVEKDRDYNEQFF. The CDR3 DNA is TGTGCCAGCAGCGTGGAAAAGGACAGGGACTACAATGAGCAGTTCTTC. The genes are TRBV9 and TRBJ2-1; 8 bases agree with TRBD1. Germline V gives CDR1 SGDLS, CDR2 YYNGEE. The CDR3 is made up of 16 amino acids. Trimming removed 2 bases from V and 3 bases from J; junction bases left unmatched: 7.

The chain carries TRBV24-1 and TRBJ2-1; weak D call: TRBD1 (6 bases). Germline V gene lookup returns CDR1 KGHDR and CDR2 SFDVKD. This CDR3 contains 14 residues. Trimming stripped 3 bases from V and 8 bases from J, with 13 bases between. In nucleotides, the CDR3 is TGTGCCACCAGTGATCAAAGGACAGCGGATGAGCAGTTCTTC. It encodes CATSDQRTADEQFF.

This clonotype has a single count. The gene calls are TRBV15 and TRBJ1-1; 12 bases fit TRBD1. The J segment lost 5 bases and the V segment lost 4 bases, leaving 11 bases of the junction unmatched. Germline V lookup: CDR1 LNHNV, CDR2 YYDKDF (reference sequence). This CDR3 region has 17 residues. CDR3 nucleotide sequence: TGTGCCACCAGCATCGACGGGACAGGGGGCAATAGGACTGAAGCTTTCTTT. The encoded protein is CATSIDGTGGNRTEAFF.

The gene calls are TRBV20-1 and TRBJ1-4; no firm D call. This CDR3 spans 12 amino acids. V lost 2 bases and J lost 10, with 11 bases in between. Germline CDR1 reads DFQATT; CDR2 reads SNEGSKA (reference sequence). The CDR3 here is CSARIGHGKLFF. In DNA, the CDR3 is TGCAGTGCTAGAATCGGGCACGGAAAACTGTTTTTT.

This clonotype has a count of ten or more. The rearrangement links TRBV9 to TRBJ2-5, with a tentative D call TRBD2 (6 bases). Germline-derived CDR1 and CDR2 are SGDLS and YYNGEE. V lost 4 bases, J lost 3 bases, and 16 bases lay in between. The CDR3 is 15 residues long. The CDR3 spells CASSSRDWIKETQYF. The CDR3 coding sequence is TGTGCCAGCAGCTCCCGGGACTGGATAAAAGAGACCCAGTACTTC.

The chain combines TRBV2 with TRBJ2-7; 8 bases line up with TRBD1. The CDR3 is 15 amino acids. CDR1 is SNHLY, CDR2 FYNNEI, per germline. The trim removed 2 bases at V and 5 bases at J, leaving 8 bases unmatched. This CDR3 is CASSELPGGFNEQYF. DNA for the CDR3: TGTGCCAGCAGTGAATTACCAGGGGGCTTCAACGAGCAGTACTTC.

The chain is built from TRBV24-1 and TRBJ1-5; D not certain. The V and J ends lost 3 bases and 6 bases respectively, with 17 bases between them. Germline loops: CDR1 KGHDR, CDR2 SFDVKD. There are 16 residues in the CDR3. For the CDR3, the DNA is TGTGCCACCAGTGATAGGAGGCGAGCAAACTGTCAGCCCCAGCATTTT. Amino acid sequence: CATSDRRRANCQPQHF.

The CDR3 DNA reads as TGTGCCAGCAGCCAACGGACGGACAAAAACATTCAGTACTTC. Translation gives CASSQRTDKNIQYF. The chain employs TRBV3-1 and TRBJ2-4; D is ambiguous. Germline-derived CDR1 and CDR2 are LGHDT and YNNKEL (reference sequence). Trimming cost V 2 bases and J 3 bases, with 8 bases left between them. The length of the CDR3 is 14 residues.

This clonotype was found many times. The J gene is TRBJ2-1, the V gene TRBV6-1; a weak D match, TRBD2 (6 bases). V lost 6 bases, J lost 1 base, and 16 bases lay in between. Per germline, CDR1 MNHNS and CDR2 SASEGT. The CDR3 has 16 residues. CDR3 in DNA: TGTGCCAGCAGCACCGGAGGCGGGGCTTCCTACAATGAGCAGTTCTTC. It translates to CASSTGGGASYNEQFF.

Remarks on this clonotype: No conserved phenylalanine or tryptophan is present at the end of the CDR3, so a read error is the likely explanation. The genes are TRBV15 and TRBJ2-7, with TRBD1 matching over 9 bases. Trimming took 2 bases from V and 3 from J; bases not matched to a gene: 5. The CDR3 loop spans 15 amino acids. Germline lookup yields CDR1 LNHNV and CDR2 YYDKDF (reference sequence). CDR3 nucleotide sequence: TGTGCCACCAGCAGAAAACAGGGGGCCCTCTACGAGCAGTACTCC. Translated: CATSRKQGALYEQYS.

This clonotype showed up just once. This chain connects TRBV19 to TRBJ2-6; D uncertain. The CDR3 covers 13 residues. Per the germline V gene, CDR1 is LNHDA and CDR2 is SQIVND (reference sequence). V was pared by 3 bases and J by 4 bases, with 4 bases between. The CDR3 DNA is TGTGCCAGTAGTATGGCAGGGGCCAACGTCCTGACTTTC. Translation: CASSMAGANVLTF.

The sample holds one count of this clonotype. The rearrangement links TRBV19 to TRBJ2-2; D may match TRBD1 or TRBD2 (5 bases each). V was cut by 9 bases and J by 5 bases, with 13 bases left in between. The CDR3 is 13 residues long. Germline assignment: CDR1 LNHDA and CDR2 SQIVND (reference sequence). In nucleotides, the CDR3 is TGTGCCAGCCGGGACCGTAGGACCGGGGAGCTGTTTTTT. Its protein product is CASRDRRTGELFF. The full variable domain, with the rest looked up from reference TRBV19 and TRBJ2-2, is DGGITQSPKYLFRKEGQNVTLSCEQNLNHDAMYWYRQDPGQGLRLIYYSQIVNDFQKGDIAEGYSVSREKKESFPLTVTSAQKNPTAFYLCASRDRRTGELFFGEGSRLTVL.

This clonotype was detected many times. The V call is TRBV4-1, the J call TRBJ2-5; D might be TRBD1 or TRBD2, each matching 5 bases. With 4 bases removed from V and 6 bases from J, the gap between germline ends came to 12 bases. CDR1 is MGHRA and CDR2 is YSYEKL in the germline V gene. The CDR3 extends over 13 amino acids. CDR3 DNA sequence: TGCGCCAGCAGCCCCGGACTGGGGCAGACCCAGTACTTC. It encodes CASSPGLGQTQYF.

In its sample, this clonotype was seen many times. V is TRBV11-2 and J is TRBJ2-7; tentative D call: TRBD2 (5 bases). This CDR3 contains 14 residues. Germline lookup yields CDR1 SGHAT and CDR2 FQNNGV. V lost 5 bases, J lost 3 bases, and 14 bases lay in between. The CDR3 sequence is CASSPHTGVYEQYF. The DNA for the CDR3 is TGTGCCAGCAGCCCCCATACCGGGGTCTACGAGCAGTACTTC.